These 3 T cell receptor beta chains were sequenced from one sample in a study of sequential checkpoint blockade in melanoma. Produced via immunoSEQ multiplex PCR; TCRdb's table is partial and in-frame only. The sample comprises around 12,000 clones, more than 65% of which are singletons, and about a sixth rests with the top ten. The treatment is: randomized to nivolumab then ipilimumab (arm A) or the reverse (arm B). The source was CD8+ T cells sorted from blood (inferred from file names), collected from a patient given nivolumab and ipilimumab in sequence. Every receptor here comes from a human donor with melanoma.

The chain joins TRBV7-6 to TRBJ1-1, with D maybe TRBD1 (5 bases). There are 13 residues in the CDR3. V gave up 5 bases and J gave up 4 bases, with 11 bases separating them. Germline loops: CDR1 SGHVS, CDR2 FNYEAQ. The CDR3: CASSRGRGTEAFF. The CDR3 bases are TGTGCCAGCAGCAGGGGAAGAGGCACTGAAGCTTTCTTT.

The chain recombines TRBV11-1 with TRBJ2-7; TRBD1 might be the D (6 bases). CDR3 size: 12 residues. Germline-derived CDR1 and CDR2 are SGHAT and FQDESV (reference sequence). V lost 5 bases, J lost 1 base, and 6 bases lay in between. In DNA form, the CDR3 reads TGTGCCAGCAGCGACAGGTCCTACGAGCAGTACTTC. Translation gives CASSDRSYEQYF.

This clone was counted a few times. This chain joins TRBV15 and TRBJ2-7; TRBD1 aligns across 7 bases. The germline gives CDR1 LNHNV, CDR2 YYDKDF (reference sequence). This CDR3 spans 15 amino acids. V gave up 0 bases and J gave up 4 bases; unmatched junction bases: 6. The CDR3 loop reads CATSRERGPNYEQYF. In DNA, the CDR3 is TGTGCCACCAGCAGAGAAAGGGGGCCTAATTACGAGCAGTACTTC.